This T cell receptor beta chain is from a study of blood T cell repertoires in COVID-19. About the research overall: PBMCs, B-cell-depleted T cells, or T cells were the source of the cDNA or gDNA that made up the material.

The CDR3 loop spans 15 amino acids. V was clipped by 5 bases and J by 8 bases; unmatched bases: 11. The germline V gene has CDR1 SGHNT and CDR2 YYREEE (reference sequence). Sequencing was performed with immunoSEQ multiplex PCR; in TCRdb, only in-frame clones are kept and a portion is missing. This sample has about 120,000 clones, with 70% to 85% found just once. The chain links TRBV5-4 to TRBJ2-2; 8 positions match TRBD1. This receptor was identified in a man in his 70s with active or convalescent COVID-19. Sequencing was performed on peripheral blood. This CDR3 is CASSWDRSLGGELFF. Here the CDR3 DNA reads TGTGCCAGCAGTTGGGACAGGAGCTTGGGGGGGGAGCTGTTTTTT.